This T cell receptor beta chain was sequenced during a study of blood T cell repertoires in COVID-19. J lost 7 bases, V lost 5 bases, and 9 bases had no gene match. CDR3 length: 16 amino acids. In germline, CDR1 is SGHVS, CDR2 FNYEAQ. Profiled with immunoSEQ multiplex PCR; TCRdb holds only in-frame clones, not every one. The table includes under 300,000 clones, approximately 83% detected once. The sequence came from a woman in her forties or fifties who had recovered from COVID-19. The source material was PBMCs or T cells enriched from blood (not recorded which). The chain links TRBV7-6 to TRBJ2-1, with 12 nucleotides matching TRBD2. The CDR3 reads CASSVETSGRGNEQFF. CDR3 nucleotides: TGTGCCAGCAGCGTAGAGACTAGCGGGAGAGGAAATGAGCAGTTCTTC.